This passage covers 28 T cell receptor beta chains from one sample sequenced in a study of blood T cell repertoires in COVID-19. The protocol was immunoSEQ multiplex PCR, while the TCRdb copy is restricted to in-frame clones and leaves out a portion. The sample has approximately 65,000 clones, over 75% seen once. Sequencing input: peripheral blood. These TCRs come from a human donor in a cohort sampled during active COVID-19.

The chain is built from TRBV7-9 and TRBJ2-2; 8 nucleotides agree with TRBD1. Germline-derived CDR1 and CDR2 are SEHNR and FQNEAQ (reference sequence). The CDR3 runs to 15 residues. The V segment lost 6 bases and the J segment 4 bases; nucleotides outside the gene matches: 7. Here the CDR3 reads CASRARQGSTGELFF. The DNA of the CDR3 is TGTGCCAGCAGAGCAAGACAGGGGAGCACCGGGGAGCTGTTTTTT.

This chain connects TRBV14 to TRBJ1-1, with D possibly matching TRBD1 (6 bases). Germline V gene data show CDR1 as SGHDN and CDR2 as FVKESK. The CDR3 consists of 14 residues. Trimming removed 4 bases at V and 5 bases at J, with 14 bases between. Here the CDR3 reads CASSRVGGQTEAFF. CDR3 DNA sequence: TGTGCCAGCAGCCGCGTGGGGGGGCAGACTGAAGCTTTCTTT.

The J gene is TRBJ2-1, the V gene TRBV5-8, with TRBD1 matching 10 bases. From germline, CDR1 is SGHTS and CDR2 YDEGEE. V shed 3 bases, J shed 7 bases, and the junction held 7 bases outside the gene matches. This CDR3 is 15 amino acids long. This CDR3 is CASSSGQGVLNEQFF. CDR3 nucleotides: TGTGCCAGCAGCTCTGGACAGGGGGTTTTAAATGAGCAGTTCTTC.

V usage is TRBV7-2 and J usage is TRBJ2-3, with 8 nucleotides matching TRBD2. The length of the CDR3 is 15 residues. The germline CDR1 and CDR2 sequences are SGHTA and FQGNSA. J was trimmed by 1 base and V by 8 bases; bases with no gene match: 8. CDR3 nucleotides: TGTGCCAGCCAAAACTCGGGGGGGCGCACAGATACGCAGTATTTT. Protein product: CASQNSGGRTDTQYF.

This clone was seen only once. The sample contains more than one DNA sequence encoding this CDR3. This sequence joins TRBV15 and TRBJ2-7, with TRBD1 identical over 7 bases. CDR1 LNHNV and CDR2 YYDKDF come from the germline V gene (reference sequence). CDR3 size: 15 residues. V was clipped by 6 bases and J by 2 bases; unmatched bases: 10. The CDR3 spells CATRRQGSLTYEQYF. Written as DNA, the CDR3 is TGTGCCACCAGAAGACAGGGTTCTCTCACCTACGAGCAGTACTTC.

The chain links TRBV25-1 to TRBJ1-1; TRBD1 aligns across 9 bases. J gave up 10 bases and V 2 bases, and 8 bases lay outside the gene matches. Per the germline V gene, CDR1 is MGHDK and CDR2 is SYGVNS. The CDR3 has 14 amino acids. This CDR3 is CASSEAGQGRGAFF. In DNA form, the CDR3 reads TGTGCCAGCAGTGAAGCGGGACAGGGTCGTGGAGCTTTCTTT.

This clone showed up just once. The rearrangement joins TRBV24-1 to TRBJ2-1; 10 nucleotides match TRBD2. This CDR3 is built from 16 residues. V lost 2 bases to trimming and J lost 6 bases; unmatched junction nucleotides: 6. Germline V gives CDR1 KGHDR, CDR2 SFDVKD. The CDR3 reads CATSDSTSGLGNEQFF. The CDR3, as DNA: TGTGCCACCAGTGATTCGACTAGCGGGTTAGGCAATGAGCAGTTCTTC.

The CDR3, as DNA: TGTGCCAGCAGTCCCAGCTTCAGGGAAGAACCCTCTAACTATGGCTACACCTTC. It specifies CASSPSFREEPSNYGYTF. The V and J genes are TRBV27 and TRBJ1-2; possibly TRBD1 for D (5 bases). The CDR3 totals 18 residues. Deletions cut 5 bases from V and 0 bases from J, with 22 bases between. The germline CDR1 and CDR2 sequences are MNHEY and SMNVEV (reference sequence).

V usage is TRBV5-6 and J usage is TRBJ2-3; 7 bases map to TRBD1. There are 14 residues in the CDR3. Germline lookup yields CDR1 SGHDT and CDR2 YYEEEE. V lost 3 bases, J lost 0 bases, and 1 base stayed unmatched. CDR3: CASSWGQSTDTQYF. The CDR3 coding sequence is TGTGCCAGCAGCTGGGGACAGAGCACAGATACGCAGTATTTT. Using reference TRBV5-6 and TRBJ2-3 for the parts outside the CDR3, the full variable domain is DAGVTQSPTHLIKTRGQQVTLRCSPKSGHDTVSWYQQALGQGPQFIFQYYEEEERQRGNFPDRFSGHQFPNYSSELNVNALLLGDSALYLCASSWGQSTDTQYFGPGTRLTVL.

CDR3 loop: CASSTPTGVNTEAFF. The CDR3 region has the DNA TGTGCCAGCAGCACTCCGACAGGGGTTAACACTGAAGCTTTCTTT. This rearrangement joins TRBV9 to TRBJ1-1; 8 bases are a match to TRBD1. The CDR3 covers 15 residues. Germline CDR1 is SGDLS and CDR2 is YYNGEE. Trimming took 4 bases from V and 2 from J; bases not matched to a gene: 7. The full variable domain, completed using reference TRBV9 and TRBJ1-1, is DSGVTQTPKHLITATGQRVTLRCSPRSGDLSVYWYQQSLDQGLQFLIQYYNGEERAKGNILERFSAQQFPDLHSELNLSSLELGDSALYFCASSTPTGVNTEAFFGQGTRLTVV.

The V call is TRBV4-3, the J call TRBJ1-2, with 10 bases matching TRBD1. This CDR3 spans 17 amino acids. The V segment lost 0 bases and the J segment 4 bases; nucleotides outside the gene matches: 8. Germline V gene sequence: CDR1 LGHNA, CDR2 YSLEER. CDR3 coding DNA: TGCGCCAGCAGCCAAGAGGGAGGGGACAGGGGATTCTATGGCTACACCTTC. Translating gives CASSQEGGDRGFYGYTF.

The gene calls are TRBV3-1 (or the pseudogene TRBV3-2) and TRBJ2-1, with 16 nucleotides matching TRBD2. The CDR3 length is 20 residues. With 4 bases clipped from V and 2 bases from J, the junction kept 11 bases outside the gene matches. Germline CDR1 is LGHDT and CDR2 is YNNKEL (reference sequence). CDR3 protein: CASSLAVPGLAGGPYNEQFF. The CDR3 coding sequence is TGTGCCAGCAGCCTCGCGGTCCCGGGACTAGCGGGAGGGCCCTACAATGAGCAGTTCTTC.

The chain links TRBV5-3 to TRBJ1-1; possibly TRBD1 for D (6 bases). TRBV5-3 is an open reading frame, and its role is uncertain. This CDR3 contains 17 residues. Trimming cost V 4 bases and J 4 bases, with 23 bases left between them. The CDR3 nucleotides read TGTGCCAGAAGCATCCCCCGGGGGGCAGGGCATGCCACTGAAGCTTTCTTT. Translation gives CARSIPRGAGHATEAFF.

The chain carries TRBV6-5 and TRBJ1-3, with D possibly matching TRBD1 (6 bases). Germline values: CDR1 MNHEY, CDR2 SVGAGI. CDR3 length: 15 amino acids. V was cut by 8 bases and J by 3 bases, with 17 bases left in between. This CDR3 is CASSRTATVGNTIYF. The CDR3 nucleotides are TGTGCCAGCTCGAGGACAGCTACTGTTGGAAACACCATATATTTT.

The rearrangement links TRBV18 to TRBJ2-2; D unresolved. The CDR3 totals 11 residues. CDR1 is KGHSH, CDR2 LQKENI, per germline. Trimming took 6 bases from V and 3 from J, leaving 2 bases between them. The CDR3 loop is CASSDTGELFF. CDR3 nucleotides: TGTGCCAGCTCCGACACCGGGGAGCTGTTTTTT.

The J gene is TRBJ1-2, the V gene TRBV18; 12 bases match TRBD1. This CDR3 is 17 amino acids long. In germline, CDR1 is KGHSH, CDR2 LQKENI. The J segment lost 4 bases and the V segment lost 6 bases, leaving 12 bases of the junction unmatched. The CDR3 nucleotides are TGTGCCAGCTCCGGCCTCGGGACAGGGGGCTTCGGCTATGGCTACACCTTC. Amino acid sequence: CASSGLGTGGFGYGYTF.

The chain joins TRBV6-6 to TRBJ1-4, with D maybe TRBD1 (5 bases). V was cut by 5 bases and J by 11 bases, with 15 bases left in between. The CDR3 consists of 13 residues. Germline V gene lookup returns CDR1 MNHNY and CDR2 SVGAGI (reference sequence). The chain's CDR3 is CASSDETVGKLFF. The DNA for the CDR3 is TGTGCCAGCAGTGACGAGACAGTCGGGAAACTGTTTTTT.

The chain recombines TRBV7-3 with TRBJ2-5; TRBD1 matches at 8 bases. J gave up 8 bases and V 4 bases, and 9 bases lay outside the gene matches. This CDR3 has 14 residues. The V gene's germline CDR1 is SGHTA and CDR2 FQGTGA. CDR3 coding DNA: TGTGCCAGCAGCTCGACAGGGGCGGGAAGTACCCAGTACTTC. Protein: CASSSTGAGSTQYF.

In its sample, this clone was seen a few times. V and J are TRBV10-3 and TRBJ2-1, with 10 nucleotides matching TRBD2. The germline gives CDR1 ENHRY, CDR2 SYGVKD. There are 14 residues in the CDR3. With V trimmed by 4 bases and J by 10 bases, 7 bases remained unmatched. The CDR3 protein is CAISVLAGEDEQFF. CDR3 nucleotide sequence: TGTGCCATCAGTGTGCTAGCGGGAGAGGACGAGCAGTTCTTC.

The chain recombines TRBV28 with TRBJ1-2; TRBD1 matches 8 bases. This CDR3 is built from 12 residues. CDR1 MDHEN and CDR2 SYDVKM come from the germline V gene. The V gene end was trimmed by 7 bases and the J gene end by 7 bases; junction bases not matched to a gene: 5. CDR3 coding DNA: TGTGCCAGCAATACCAGGGGGCTTGGCTACACCTTC. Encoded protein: CASNTRGLGYTF.

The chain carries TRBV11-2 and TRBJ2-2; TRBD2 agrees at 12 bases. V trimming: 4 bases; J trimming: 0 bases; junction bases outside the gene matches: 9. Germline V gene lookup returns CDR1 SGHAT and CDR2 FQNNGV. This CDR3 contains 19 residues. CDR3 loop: CASSSAGTSGFPNTGELFF. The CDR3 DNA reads TGTGCCAGCAGCTCAGCCGGGACTAGCGGGTTCCCGAACACCGGGGAGCTGTTTTTT.

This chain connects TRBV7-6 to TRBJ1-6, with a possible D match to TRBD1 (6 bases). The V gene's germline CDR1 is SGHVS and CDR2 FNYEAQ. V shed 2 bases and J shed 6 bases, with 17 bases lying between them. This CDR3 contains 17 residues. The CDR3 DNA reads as TGTGCCAGCAGCTTAATGGGTCCCTTGGACAGTAATTCACCCCTCCACTTT. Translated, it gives CASSLMGPLDSNSPLHF.

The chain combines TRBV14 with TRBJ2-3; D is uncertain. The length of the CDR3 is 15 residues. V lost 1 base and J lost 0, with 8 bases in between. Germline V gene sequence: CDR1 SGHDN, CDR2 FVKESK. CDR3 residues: CASSQAVSSTDTQYF. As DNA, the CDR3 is TGTGCCAGCAGCCAAGCGGTCTCTAGCACAGATACGCAGTATTTT.

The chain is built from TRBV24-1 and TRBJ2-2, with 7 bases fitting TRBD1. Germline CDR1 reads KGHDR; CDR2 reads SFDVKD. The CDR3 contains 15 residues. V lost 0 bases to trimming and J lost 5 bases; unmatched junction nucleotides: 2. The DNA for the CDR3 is TGTGCCACCAGTGATTTGAACAGGGGAACCGGGGAGCTGTTTTTT. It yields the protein CATSDLNRGTGELFF.

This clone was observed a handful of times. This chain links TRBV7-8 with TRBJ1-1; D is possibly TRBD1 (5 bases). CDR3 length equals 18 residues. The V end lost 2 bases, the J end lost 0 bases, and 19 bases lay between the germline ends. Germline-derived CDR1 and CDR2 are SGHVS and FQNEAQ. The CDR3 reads CASSLISGGRAVNTEAFF. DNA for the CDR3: TGTGCCAGCAGCTTAATTTCGGGAGGCAGGGCGGTGAACACTGAAGCTTTCTTT.

CDR3 DNA: TGTGCCAGCAGTGAACGGGGTACCCGAAGAACAGATACGCAGTATTTT. Translation: CASSERGTRRTDTQYF. The rearrangement joins TRBV25-1 to TRBJ2-3, with D possibly being TRBD2 (5 bases). Trimming removed 2 bases from V and 3 bases from J, with 15 bases in between. The length of the CDR3 is 16 residues. Germline loops: CDR1 MGHDK, CDR2 SYGVNS.

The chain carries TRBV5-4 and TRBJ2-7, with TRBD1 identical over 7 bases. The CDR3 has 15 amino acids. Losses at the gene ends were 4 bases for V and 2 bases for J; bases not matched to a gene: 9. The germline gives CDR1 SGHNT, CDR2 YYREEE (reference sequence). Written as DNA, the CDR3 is TGTGCCAGCAGCCCCTCCGGGACAGATGCCTACGAGCAGTACTTC. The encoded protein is CASSPSGTDAYEQYF.

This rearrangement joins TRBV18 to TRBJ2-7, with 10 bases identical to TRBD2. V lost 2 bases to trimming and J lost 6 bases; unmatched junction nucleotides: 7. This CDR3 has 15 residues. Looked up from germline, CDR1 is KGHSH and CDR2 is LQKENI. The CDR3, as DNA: TGTGCCAGCTCACCAACTAGCGGGGAAGGCTTCGAGCAGTACTTC. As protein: CASSPTSGEGFEQYF.